These 27 T cell receptor beta chains share one sample of origin, sequenced in a study of Ad26.COV2.S vaccination and SARS-CoV-2 variants. TCRdb keeps only in-frame clones here, not all; method: immunoSEQ multiplex PCR. The sample lists fewer than 800,000 clones; roughly 90% were seen once. Noted treatment: 15 to 20 received Ad26.COV2.S at low or high dose, single or two shots; about 5 received placebo; per-sample allocation not given. Vaccine and placebo recipients were sampled on day 63 after the first injection. The source was peripheral blood, collected in a trial of Ad26.COV2.S vaccine versus placebo. All receptors derive from a person aged 18 to 59 who received the Ad26.COV2.S COVID-19 vaccine or a placebo.

This chain links TRBV30 with TRBJ2-1, with TRBD2 matching over 8 bases. CDR3 length: 14 amino acids. J lost 8 bases, V lost 0 bases, and 6 bases had no gene match. Germline CDR1 and CDR2: GTSNPN and SVGIG (reference sequence). The CDR3 region is CAWSVLSGGDEQFF. DNA of the CDR3: TGTGCCTGGAGTGTACTTTCGGGGGGGGATGAGCAGTTCTTC. Looking up the rest from reference TRBV30 and TRBJ2-1 gives the full variable domain: SQTIHQWPATLVQPVGSPLSLECTVEGTSNPNLYWYRQAAGRGLQLLFYSVGIGQISSEVPQNLSASRPQDRQFILSSKKLLLSDSGFYLCAWSVLSGGDEQFFGPGTRLTVL.

This chain uses TRBV19 with TRBJ2-1, with D perhaps matching TRBD2 (5 bases). Germline V gene lookup returns CDR1 LNHDA and CDR2 SQIVND (reference sequence). The ends were cut back, 5 bases at V and 5 bases at J, with 13 bases in the middle. The CDR3 is 14 amino acids. The CDR3 bases are TGTGCCAGTAGTGCGGGCGGGTGGGACAATGAGCAGTTCTTC. Amino acid sequence: CASSAGGWDNEQFF.

V gene TRBV6-5 combines with J gene TRBJ1-2, with TRBD1 identical over 10 bases. The CDR3 sequence is 15 residues long. The junction had 5 bases not matched to a gene; V was cut back by 0 bases and J by 7 bases. Germline CDR1 reads MNHEY; CDR2 reads SVGAGI. The CDR3 DNA follows: TGTGCCAGCAGTTACTCAATGACAGGGGGCTTTGGCTACACCTTC. Translated: CASSYSMTGGFGYTF.

DNA of the CDR3: TGTGCCAGCAGTATGGGACTAGCAACCCAGCAGTACTTC. Translating it yields CASSMGLATQQYF. V gene TRBV12-3 or TRBV12-4 combines with J gene TRBJ2-7; 9 bases align to TRBD2. V shed 5 bases, J shed 8 bases, and the junction held 7 bases outside the gene matches. The CDR3 covers 13 residues.

This chain joins TRBV19 and TRBJ2-7, with a tentative D call TRBD2 (5 bases). CDR1 and CDR2 (germline): LNHDA, SQIVND (reference sequence). V lost 3 bases and J 2 bases, leaving 8 bases between the germline ends. The CDR3 sequence is 13 residues long. The CDR3 spells CASSMGVTYEQYF. Written as DNA, the CDR3 is TGTGCCAGTAGTATGGGAGTAACCTACGAGCAGTACTTC. The variable domain in full, with the rest retrieved from reference TRBV19 and TRBJ2-7, is DGGITQSPKYLFRKEGQNVTLSCEQNLNHDAMYWYRQDPGQGLRLIYYSQIVNDFQKGDIAEGYSVSREKKESFPLTVTSAQKNPTAFYLCASSMGVTYEQYFGPGTRLTVT.

This clone was observed a handful of times. The chain recombines TRBV9 with TRBJ2-5; D is undetermined. CDR1 is SGDLS, CDR2 YYNGEE, per germline. The CDR3 runs to 14 residues. Between the trimmed V and J ends, which lost 1 base and 5 bases, there was a span of 12 bases. CDR3 bases: TGTGCCAGCAGCGTATCCCCAATTGGGGAGACCCAGTACTTC. Its protein is CASSVSPIGETQYF. Filled out from reference TRBV9 and TRBJ2-5, the complete variable domain reads DSGVTQTPKHLITATGQRVTLRCSPRSGDLSVYWYQQSLDQGLQFLIQYYNGEERAKGNILERFSAQQFPDLHSELNLSSLELGDSALYFCASSVSPIGETQYFGPGTRLLVL.

CDR3 loop: CASSILGVAGPGELFF. The CDR3 nucleotides are TGTGCCAGCAGTATACTGGGGGTAGCGGGACCCGGGGAGCTGTTTTTT. The chain uses TRBV27 and TRBJ2-2, with 8 positions matching TRBD2. The J segment lost 6 bases and the V segment lost 5 bases, leaving 11 bases of the junction unmatched. CDR1 and CDR2 from the germline V gene are MNHEY and SMNVEV (reference sequence). This CDR3 contains 16 residues.

The rearrangement uses TRBV27 and TRBJ1-6; maybe TRBD1 (5 bases). The germline V and J ends were trimmed by 3 bases and 9 bases, with 15 bases remaining between them. Germline assignment: CDR1 MNHEY and CDR2 SMNVEV (reference sequence). CDR3 length equals 15 residues. CDR3 residues: CASSLSGGQGSPLHF. In DNA form, the CDR3 reads TGTGCCAGCAGTTTGAGTGGGGGTCAGGGTTCACCCCTCCACTTT.

CDR3 coding DNA: TGCAGCGTTGAAGTGGACAGGGGAGAAAAACTGTTTTTT. This translates into CSVEVDRGEKLFF. V usage is TRBV29-1 and J usage is TRBJ1-4, with 9 bases matching TRBD1. V was clipped by 1 base and J by 8 bases; unmatched bases: 2. The germline CDR1 and CDR2 sequences are SQVTM and ANQGSEA. CDR3 length equals 13 residues.

The rearrangement uses TRBV7-9 and TRBJ1-2; no reliable D call. There are 15 residues in the CDR3. Germline values: CDR1 SEHNR, CDR2 FQNEAQ (reference sequence). V lost 5 bases to trimming and J lost 8 bases, with 21 bases between them. The CDR3 DNA sequence: TGTGCCAGCAGCCCCTCTGACGCAGTCGTCCAGGGCTACACCTTC. Its protein product is CASSPSDAVVQGYTF.

The genes are TRBV18 and TRBJ1-2; tentative D call: TRBD1 (5 bases). From germline, CDR1 is KGHSH and CDR2 LQKENI. The CDR3 is made up of 14 amino acids. The V and J ends lost 2 bases and 1 base respectively, with 8 bases between them. The CDR3 reads CASSPGTLNYGYTF. Here the CDR3 DNA reads TGTGCCAGCTCACCAGGGACCCTTAACTATGGCTACACCTTC.

J is TRBJ2-3 and V is TRBV3-1 (or the pseudogene TRBV3-2); D remains unclear. The ends were cut back, 4 bases at V and 6 bases at J, with 8 bases in the middle. CDR1 is LGHDT, CDR2 YNNKEL, per germline (reference sequence). The CDR3 contains 12 residues. In DNA, the CDR3 is TGTGCCAGCAGCCCCTATTCGGATACGCAGTATTTT. This codes for CASSPYSDTQYF.

V gene TRBV6-5 combines with J gene TRBJ2-7; 12 nucleotides align to TRBD2. Unmatched junction bases numbered 3, after V lost 6 bases and J lost 6 bases. The length of the CDR3 is 13 residues. Germline assignment: CDR1 MNHEY and CDR2 SVGAGI. The CDR3 is CASRLAGGGEQYF. The DNA of the CDR3 is TGTGCCAGCAGGCTAGCGGGAGGGGGCGAGCAGTACTTC.

The chain is built from TRBV30 and TRBJ2-7; 9 nucleotides match TRBD1. Germline V gives CDR1 GTSNPN, CDR2 SVGIG (reference sequence). The CDR3 has 15 amino acids. After removal of 4 bases from V and 3 bases from J, the junction contained 10 bases not matched to a gene. The CDR3 coding sequence is TGTGCCTGGACCAAACGAGGGACAGGGAGCTACGAGCAGTACTTC. Its protein is CAWTKRGTGSYEQYF.

V is TRBV15 and J is TRBJ2-2; unclear D gene. CDR1 LNHNV and CDR2 YYDKDF come from the germline V gene (reference sequence). With 0 bases removed from V and 4 bases from J, the gap between germline ends came to 9 bases. The CDR3 totals 15 residues. CDR3 sequence: CATSRESGSTGELFF. CDR3 nucleotides: TGTGCCACCAGCAGAGAGTCAGGAAGCACCGGGGAGCTGTTTTTT.

CDR3 sequence: CASNGQVEAFF. The CDR3 DNA reads as TGTGCCAGCAACGGGCAAGTAGAAGCTTTCTTT. This rearrangement joins TRBV2 to TRBJ1-1; D gene unclear. In germline, CDR1 is SNHLY, CDR2 FYNNEI. V lost 7 bases and J lost 8, with 11 bases in between. The CDR3 contains 11 residues.

The V and J genes are TRBV7-2 and TRBJ1-2, with D unresolved. The CDR3 is 13 residues long. Germline V gene data show CDR1 as SGHTA and CDR2 as FQGNSA. V lost 2 bases, J lost 8 bases, and 12 bases lay in between. CDR3 DNA: TGTGCCAGCAGCTTACGGCCCCAGGACGGCTACACCTTC. Amino acid sequence: CASSLRPQDGYTF.

In DNA form, the CDR3 reads TGCGCCAGCAGCACTAGCGGGAGCTCCTACAATGAGCAGTTCTTC. Amino acid sequence: CASSTSGSSYNEQFF. This chain links TRBV5-1 with TRBJ2-1; 11 nucleotides match TRBD2. J was trimmed by 0 bases and V by 4 bases; bases with no gene match: 0. Per germline, CDR1 SGHRS and CDR2 YFSETQ. This CDR3 has 15 residues.

The V gene is TRBV7-8, the J gene TRBJ1-1; no reliable D call. This CDR3 has 13 amino acids. The V end was cut by 1 base, the J end by 0 bases, with 3 bases between. The V gene's germline CDR1 is SGHVS and CDR2 FQNEAQ. CDR3 nucleotides: TGTGCCAGCAGCTTAGTCGTGAACACTGAAGCTTTCTTT. Its translation is CASSLVVNTEAFF.

V usage is TRBV20-1 and J usage is TRBJ2-1; D is uncertain. This CDR3 comprises 11 residues. Germline V lookup: CDR1 DFQATT, CDR2 SNEGSKA (reference sequence). The germline V and J ends were trimmed by 6 bases and 10 bases, with 13 bases remaining between them. The CDR3: CSAHDEVEQFF. CDR3 in DNA: TGCAGTGCCCATGACGAAGTGGAGCAGTTCTTC.

This clone has only one observation. V gene TRBV3-1 (or the pseudogene TRBV3-2) combines with J gene TRBJ1-1; possibly TRBD1 for D (6 bases). Between the trimmed V and J ends, which lost 2 bases and 8 bases, there was a span of 15 bases. The CDR3 length is 14 residues. Germline V gene data show CDR1 as LGHDT and CDR2 as YNNKEL (reference sequence). The CDR3 protein is CASSQNGGGIEAFF. In DNA, the CDR3 is TGTGCCAGCAGCCAAAATGGGGGCGGAATCGAAGCTTTCTTT.

Worth noting for this clone: This specimen includes other DNA sequences encoding the same CDR3. J is TRBJ1-5 and V is TRBV7-9; no definite D call. V was shortened by 2 bases and J by 2 bases, with 7 bases between the two germline ends. The CDR3 is 14 residues long. Looked up from germline, CDR1 is SEHNR and CDR2 is FQNEAQ (reference sequence). The CDR3 bases are TGTGCCAGCAGCTTAACGGATGGCAATCAGCCCCAGCATTTT. It encodes CASSLTDGNQPQHF.

The chain recombines TRBV27 with TRBJ2-2; D ambiguous. V was clipped by 2 bases and J by 1 base, with 11 bases between them. From germline, CDR1 is MNHEY and CDR2 SMNVEV (reference sequence). The CDR3 extends over 16 amino acids. CDR3 nucleotides: TGTGCCAGCAGTTTAGGCCAGGAGATGAACACCGGGGAGCTGTTTTTT. Encoded protein: CASSLGQEMNTGELFF.

V gene TRBV7-2 combines with J gene TRBJ2-5, with 8 nucleotides matching TRBD1. The CDR3 is made up of 15 amino acids. V lost 5 bases, J lost 0 bases, and 5 bases stayed unmatched. Germline-derived CDR1 and CDR2 are SGHTA and FQGNSA. Here the CDR3 reads CASSRQGADQETQYF. In DNA, the CDR3 is TGTGCCAGCAGCCGTCAGGGGGCGGACCAAGAGACCCAGTACTTC.

The gene calls are TRBV7-2 and TRBJ1-1, with 9 bases fitting TRBD1. This CDR3 region has 14 residues. Trimming took 3 bases from V and 4 from J; bases not matched to a gene: 3. CDR1 is SGHTA, CDR2 FQGNSA, per germline. The CDR3 nucleotides read TGTGCCAGCAGCTTCCAGGGACAGGGCACTGAAGCTTTCTTT. Translated: CASSFQGQGTEAFF.

This clone appeared once. J is TRBJ2-7 and V is TRBV29-1, with D perhaps being TRBD1 or TRBD2 (7 bases each). V dropped 2 bases and J dropped 2 bases, with 13 bases sitting between them. Per germline, CDR1 SQVTM and CDR2 ANQGSEA. This CDR3 has 14 amino acids. For the CDR3, the DNA is TGCAGCGTTGAACGGCAGGGGGGGACCTACGAGCAGTACTTC. This translates into CSVERQGGTYEQYF.

The gene calls are TRBV5-6 and TRBJ2-2; 8 bases agree with TRBD1. Per the germline V gene, CDR1 is SGHDT and CDR2 is YYEEEE. The junction had 9 bases not matched to a gene; V was cut back by 4 bases and J by 7 bases. This CDR3 is 15 amino acids long. CDR3 sequence: CASSHRTGRFGELFF. The CDR3 DNA reads TGTGCCAGCAGCCATAGGACAGGGCGGTTCGGGGAGCTGTTTTTT.